The next 3 T cell receptor beta chains were all read from a single sample in a study of T-cell reconstitution after alpha-beta-depleted transplantation in children. Preparation of the TCRbeta library used unique molecular identifiers. TCRdb re-called the PCR reads through MiXCR, storing one row per CDR3 protein. The repertoire has approximately 630,000 distinct CDR3 sequences, around 13% of them found once; the top ten carry around 0.76%. Sequences were derived from PBMCs, sampled before TCRalphabeta/CD19-depleted stem cell transplant. The source of these receptors is a girl aged 2-10 years with congenital amegakaryocytic thrombocytopenia, due to receive a stem cell transplant.

This clonotype appeared many times. This sequence joins TRBV6-5 and TRBJ2-1; the D is unclear. The V end lost 0 bases, the J end lost 0 bases, and 12 bases lay between the germline ends. The CDR3 spans 17 residues. CDR1 and CDR2 (germline): MNHEY, SVGAGI. CDR3 amino acids: CASSYSYVPGSYNEQFF. The CDR3 bases are TGTGCCAGCAGTTACTCGTACGTTCCTGGCTCCTACAATGAGCAGTTCTTC.

Ten or more counts support this clonotype. This chain links TRBV5-1 with TRBJ2-6, with no clear D. This CDR3 has 14 amino acids. Germline V gene lookup returns CDR1 SGHRS and CDR2 YFSETQ. V lost 5 bases and J lost 0, with 6 bases in between. The CDR3 region is CASSEFSGANVLTF. The CDR3 DNA reads as TGCGCCAGCAGTGAGTTCTCTGGGGCCAACGTCCTGACTTTC. The full variable domain, its missing parts supplied by reference TRBV5-1 and TRBJ2-6, is KAGVTQTPRYLIKTRGQQVTLSCSPISGHRSVSWYQQTPGQGLQFLFEYFSETQRNKGNFPGRFSGRQFSNSRSEMNVSTLELGDSALYLCASSEFSGANVLTFGAGSRLTVL.

This clonotype has a count of ten or more. The J gene is TRBJ2-7, the V gene TRBV5-1, with D possibly TRBD1 on 6 matching bases. The V end was cut by 3 bases, the J end by 4 bases, with 11 bases between. The CDR3 contains 13 residues. Germline V gene lookup returns CDR1 SGHRS and CDR2 YFSETQ. This CDR3 reads CASSSGESYEQYF. In nucleotides, the CDR3 is TGCGCCAGCAGCTCAGGGGAGTCGTACGAGCAGTACTTC.